Listed below are T cell receptor beta chains from one sample, sequenced in a study of identical twins. TCRdb reanalysed the 5' RACE reads using MiXCR and keeps one entry per CDR3 protein. The sample consists of 690,000 or so distinct CDR3 sequences, 8.5% to 9.5% of them appearing once. This sample also belongs to another study, concerning yellow fever vaccine responses in identical twins.

The material sequenced was PBMCs. These receptors all come from a woman aged 18-35 years in good health. The conserved cysteine and the conserved F or W are not part of the CDR3 here.

TRBV5-6 | ASSLGARIDTQY
TRBV4-2 | ASSQRVASSSYNEQF
TRBV7-6 | ASSPGGLNSYNEQF
TRBV6-1 | ASRLAGEGQKETQY
TRBV12-3/TRBV12-4 | ASSLELAGAGDSPLH
TRBV29-1 | SGTQGFSSEQY
TRBV4-3 | ASSQRASGSYEQF
TRBV11-2 | ASSLPLGGGPQETQY
TRBV20-1 | SAGFDLFNEQF
TRBV12-3/TRBV12-4 | ASTGGMAYEQY
TRBV11-2 | ASSLRNWVRGSHEQY
TRBV24-1 | ATSDPGVNEQF
TRBV9 | ASSLGTGMNTDTQY
TRBV7-2 | ASSLVDPTYEQY
TRBV24-1 | ATSPRGAPTDTQY
TRBV11-3 | ASSPWTDGELF
TRBV5-1 | ASSPLGTDNEQF
TRBV5-6 | ASSHSGTEYEQY
TRBV12-3/TRBV12-4 | ASSLVGVVEEKLF
TRBV4-1 | ASSQEGLEGYNEQF
TRBV12-3/TRBV12-4 | ASSSTGVGHRELF
TRBV12-3/TRBV12-4 | ASSTGQGVYNEQF